Presented here are 10 T cell receptor beta chains from one specimen sequenced in a study of cytomegalovirus exposure and HLA in healthy donors. Assay used: immunoSEQ multiplex PCR; TCRdb lists only in-frame clones, some missing. The sample includes 150,000 to 200,000 clones, approximately 84% seen only once; the top ten take roughly 10%. Material: PBMCs. These receptors all come from a man younger than 40 in good health and CMV-seropositive.

V gene TRBV7-9 combines with J gene TRBJ1-5; 9 bases fit TRBD1. CDR1 is SEHNR, CDR2 FQNEAQ, per germline (reference sequence). V was pared by 5 bases and J by 6 bases, with 5 bases of the junction left unmatched. The CDR3 sequence is 14 residues long. The CDR3 DNA reads as TGTGCCAGCAGCACAGGGGGCGGCGGTCAGCCCCAGCATTTT. This translates into CASSTGGGGQPQHF.

V is TRBV29-1 and J is TRBJ2-7; TRBD2 matches at 8 bases. The CDR3 extends over 15 amino acids. Unmatched junction bases numbered 13, after V lost 3 bases and J lost 6 bases. Germline CDR1 reads SQVTM; CDR2 reads ANQGSEA. The CDR3 reads CSVEAHRAGVCEQYF. CDR3 in DNA: TGCAGCGTTGAGGCCCACCGAGCGGGAGTATGCGAGCAGTACTTC.

Comment on this clone: A junction end diverges from the germline sequence, so it may reflect a read error. CDR3 nucleotides: TGCGCCCGCAGCCGCCCCGGGACTAACGGCTACACCTTC. The encoded protein is CARSRPGTNGYTF. The V and J genes are TRBV4-3 and TRBJ1-2; the D gene is possibly TRBD1 (5 bases). CDR1 and CDR2 from the germline V gene are LGHNA and YSLEER. The CDR3 has 13 amino acids.

This clone occurred a few times. The V and J genes are TRBV2 and TRBJ1-2; 10 bases match TRBD1. This CDR3 contains 13 residues. CDR1 SNHLY and CDR2 FYNNEI come from the germline V gene. V dropped 5 bases and J dropped 6; count of bases not matched to a gene: 3. CDR3 coding DNA: TGTGCCAGCAGTAGGACAGGGGGTGATGGCTACACCTTC. It codes for CASSRTGGDGYTF.

The genes are TRBV13 and TRBJ1-1; D is unclear. CDR1 and CDR2 (germline): PRHDT, FYEKMQ (reference sequence). This CDR3 has 13 amino acids. With 6 bases removed from V and 7 bases from J, the gap between germline ends came to 15 bases. The CDR3 DNA reads as TGTGCCAGCAGTGGGGAGGGCGGTTTTGAAGCTTTCTTT. Amino acid sequence: CASSGEGGFEAFF.

The chain employs TRBV5-6 and TRBJ2-1; 9 bases agree with TRBD2. V gave up 4 bases and J gave up 3 bases; unmatched junction bases: 2. Germline V gene sequence: CDR1 SGHDT, CDR2 YYEEEE. This CDR3 contains 14 residues. CDR3 sequence reads: CASSSGGLYNEQFF. Written as DNA, the CDR3 is TGTGCCAGCAGCAGCGGGGGGCTCTACAATGAGCAGTTCTTC.

The chain has TRBV5-1 and TRBJ2-3; a possible D gene is TRBD1 (6 bases). The length of the CDR3 is 15 residues. The germline V and J ends were trimmed by 4 bases and 2 bases, with 14 bases remaining between them. Germline assignment: CDR1 SGHRS and CDR2 YFSETQ. As DNA, the CDR3 is TGCGCCAGCAGCCTCACAGGGCACTTCACAGATACGCAGTATTTT. Translated, it gives CASSLTGHFTDTQYF.

The V gene is TRBV6-5, the J gene TRBJ1-2; a possible D gene is TRBD1 (6 bases). From germline, CDR1 is MNHEY and CDR2 SVGAGI. This CDR3 has 14 residues. V was pared by 10 bases and J by 3 bases, with 18 bases between. In DNA form, the CDR3 reads TGTGCCACCACTCCTCGACAGGTAGACTATGGCTACACCTTC. The encoded protein is CATTPRQVDYGYTF.

This clone was seen only a few times. The V gene is TRBV28, the J gene TRBJ2-2; D is ambiguous. From germline, CDR1 is MDHEN and CDR2 SYDVKM. The V gene lost 5 bases and the J gene lost 1 base, with 8 bases spanning the gap. The CDR3 covers 14 residues. In DNA form, the CDR3 reads TGTGCCAGCAGTATCCGAGGGAACACCGGGGAGCTGTTTTTT. Residues: CASSIRGNTGELFF.

The genes are TRBV28 and TRBJ2-5; D might be TRBD2 (6 bases). The CDR3 totals 12 residues. Deletions cut 4 bases from V and 6 bases from J, with 9 bases between. Germline values: CDR1 MDHEN, CDR2 SYDVKM. CDR3 amino acids: CASSYGRKTQYF. The CDR3 coding sequence is TGTGCCAGCAGTTACGGGAGAAAGACCCAGTACTTC. The entire variable domain, with the rest obtained from reference TRBV28 and TRBJ2-5, is as follows: DVKVTQSSRYLVKRTGEKVFLECVQDMDHENMFWYRQDPGLGLRLIYFSYDVKMKEKGDIPEGYSVSREKKERFSLILESASTNQTSMYLCASSYGRKTQYFGPGTRLLVL.